This T cell receptor (beta chain) was captured in a study of T cells in lung cancer brain metastases. The table came from immunoSEQ multiplex PCR; TCRdb's copy has only in-frame clones and leaves some out. The repertoire holds about 5,600 clones, more than 80% seen once, with 6.2% in the top ten. The CDR3 is made up of 14 amino acids. Per the germline V gene, CDR1 is LNHDA and CDR2 is SQIVND (reference sequence). Trimming pared 3 bases from V and 7 bases from J, leaving 13 bases between. This TCR was recovered from a man aged 50 to 59 with non-small cell lung cancer that had spread to the brain. Sequencing was carried out using tumor tissue from a brain metastasis. The gene calls are TRBV19 and TRBJ1-5; a possible D gene is TRBD1 (6 bases). The CDR3 nucleotides are TGTGCCAGTAGTATGAAACAGGGCGGGCAGCCCCAGCATTTT. Protein product: CASSMKQGGQPQHF.